A single sample gave rise to the 31 T cell receptor beta chains below, sequenced in a study of blood T cell repertoires in COVID-19. Profiling relied on immunoSEQ multiplex PCR, and the TCRdb table lists in-frame clones only, not all of them. The sample includes 200,000 to 250,000 clones, around nine tenths of them seen just once. The specimen was PBMCs or T cells enriched from blood (not recorded which). The receptors derive from a woman in her 30s who had been exposed to COVID-19.

This sequence joins TRBV7-6 and TRBJ2-1, with 8 positions matching TRBD2. V lost 1 base and J lost 8; bases outside the gene matches: 10. Germline loops: CDR1 SGHVS, CDR2 FNYEAQ. CDR3 length equals 16 residues. Written as DNA, the CDR3 is TGTGCCAGCAGCTTAGGGGGGACTAGTGGTGGGTATGAGCAGTTCTTC. Translated: CASSLGGTSGGYEQFF.

The V and J genes are TRBV3-1 (or the pseudogene TRBV3-2) and TRBJ2-5; D unclear. The V end was cut by 4 bases, the J end by 7 bases, with 10 bases between. Germline values: CDR1 LGHDT, CDR2 YNNKEL (reference sequence). The CDR3 has 12 residues. As DNA, the CDR3 is TGTGCCAGCAGCCCTACCCCCCCGACCCAGTACTTC. Translation gives CASSPTPPTQYF.

This chain links TRBV21-1 with TRBJ1-1. TRBV21-1 is labeled a pseudogene. This CDR3 region has 14 residues. This CDR3 is CASSKAHGDTEAFF. The CDR3, as DNA: TGTGCCAGCAGCAAAGCGCATGGAGACACTGAAGCTTTCTTT.

The chain joins TRBV30 to TRBJ2-2; D unclear. Deletions cut 3 bases from V and 7 bases from J, with 6 bases between. The CDR3 sequence is 11 residues long. Germline V gives CDR1 GTSNPN, CDR2 SVGIG (reference sequence). CDR3 loop: CAWSGYGELFF. CDR3 in DNA: TGTGCCTGGAGCGGGTACGGGGAGCTGTTTTTT.

J is TRBJ2-7 and V is TRBV19; 8 positions match TRBD2. Germline-derived CDR1 and CDR2 are LNHDA and SQIVND (reference sequence). Germline trimming cut 2 bases from V and 0 bases from J; bases unmatched to any gene: 6. CDR3 length equals 16 residues. As DNA, the CDR3 is TGTGCCAGTAGTATAAGGGGCGGGAGGACCTCCTACGAGCAGTACTTC. Its protein is CASSIRGGRTSYEQYF. Full variable domain (missing parts from reference TRBV19 and TRBJ2-7): DGGITQSPKYLFRKEGQNVTLSCEQNLNHDAMYWYRQDPGQGLRLIYYSQIVNDFQKGDIAEGYSVSREKKESFPLTVTSAQKNPTAFYLCASSIRGGRTSYEQYFGPGTRLTVT.

The CDR3 is CASIGSGQGANTEAFF. As DNA, the CDR3 is TGCGCCAGCATAGGATCAGGACAGGGGGCGAACACTGAAGCTTTCTTT. The V gene is TRBV5-1, the J gene TRBJ1-1; TRBD1 aligns across 11 bases. The CDR3 sequence is 16 residues long. V was pared by 6 bases and J by 1 base, with 8 bases of the junction left unmatched. Germline CDR1 is SGHRS and CDR2 is YFSETQ.

The V call is TRBV5-6, the J call TRBJ2-2; D is unclear. V was pared by 3 bases and J by 6 bases, with 12 bases between. CDR1 is SGHDT, CDR2 YYEEEE, per germline. The CDR3 is made up of 14 amino acids. The CDR3 reads CASSSGFISGELFF. The CDR3 nucleotides are TGTGCCAGCAGCTCCGGGTTCATATCCGGGGAGCTGTTTTTT.

J is TRBJ2-2 and V is TRBV11-3; 8 bases map to TRBD1. This CDR3 has 16 residues. Germline CDR1 and CDR2: SGHNT and YENEEA. The V gene end was trimmed by 4 bases and the J gene end by 0 bases; junction bases not matched to a gene: 4. CDR3 nucleotides: TGTGCCAGCAGCTCTGGACAGGGTTCGAACACCGGGGAGCTGTTTTTT. Translated: CASSSGQGSNTGELFF.

DNA for the CDR3: TGTGCCAGCAGTTTACCGGGACTAGCGAACACCGGGGAGCTGTTTTTT. Amino acid sequence: CASSLPGLANTGELFF. The J gene is TRBJ2-2, the V gene TRBV28; 8 bases fit TRBD2. This CDR3 is built from 16 residues. The ends lost 2 bases at V and 0 bases at J; junction bases unmatched: 2. Germline assignment: CDR1 MDHEN and CDR2 SYDVKM.

The CDR3 sequence is CALQGFNYGYTF. In DNA form, the CDR3 reads TGTGCCTTACAGGGATTTAACTATGGCTACACCTTC. J is TRBJ1-2 and V is TRBV30; a weak D match, TRBD1 (6 bases). Per the germline V gene, CDR1 is GTSNPN and CDR2 is SVGIG (reference sequence). The CDR3 spans 12 residues. V lost 7 bases, J lost 1 base, and 10 bases lay in between.

V gene TRBV6-7 combines with J gene TRBJ2-3; possibly TRBD2 for D (6 bases). TRBV6-7 belongs to the ORF category, with a function that is uncertain. There are 19 residues in the CDR3. Deletions cut 2 bases from V and 4 bases from J, with 25 bases between. DNA for the CDR3: TGTGCCAGCAGTTACCCTGGGCCTAGCGCCCCTCGAATGGCAGATACGCAGTATTTT. Protein product: CASSYPGPSAPRMADTQYF.

The CDR3 nucleotides read TGTGCCAGCTCACCCGAAGGACAAAAAAATCAGCCCCAGCATTTT. Translated, it gives CASSPEGQKNQPQHF. The chain combines TRBV18 with TRBJ1-5; D is perhaps TRBD1 (5 bases). The CDR3 sequence is 15 residues long. V was cut by 3 bases and J by 4 bases, with 13 bases left in between. Germline V gene lookup returns CDR1 KGHSH and CDR2 LQKENI.

This clone is a singleton in its sample. The chain combines TRBV18 with TRBJ1-4; D might be TRBD1 (5 bases). This CDR3 contains 16 residues. V was shortened by 1 base and J by 0 bases, with 9 bases between the two germline ends. The germline CDR1 and CDR2 sequences are KGHSH and LQKENI. CDR3 in amino acids: CASSPRGGTTNEKLFF. The CDR3 DNA is TGTGCCAGCTCACCACGGGGCGGTACAACTAATGAAAAACTGTTTTTT.

The chain combines TRBV4-1 with TRBJ2-7, with 9 bases lining up with TRBD1. Germline V gives CDR1 MGHRA, CDR2 YSYEKL. Trimming cost V 1 base and J 4 bases; bases outside gene matches: 17. The CDR3 consists of 19 residues. CDR3 in DNA: TGCGCCAGCAGCCAAGGCCTAAAAGGCAGGGACAGGGTTCGATACGAGCAGTACTTC. This encodes CASSQGLKGRDRVRYEQYF.

The rearrangement links TRBV28 to TRBJ2-7, with D tentatively TRBD1 (7 bases). The CDR3 consists of 14 residues. Germline CDR1 is MDHEN and CDR2 is SYDVKM. The V and J ends lost 4 bases and 4 bases respectively, with 14 bases between them. The CDR3 spells CASSSQQGRYEQYF. CDR3 bases: TGTGCCAGCAGTTCCCAACAGGGGAGGTACGAGCAGTACTTC. Supplemented by reference TRBV28 and TRBJ2-7, the full variable domain reads DVKVTQSSRYLVKRTGEKVFLECVQDMDHENMFWYRQDPGLGLRLIYFSYDVKMKEKGDIPEGYSVSREKKERFSLILESASTNQTSMYLCASSSQQGRYEQYFGPGTRLTVT.

V and J are TRBV5-1 and TRBJ2-1; 10 bases line up with TRBD2. This CDR3 is built from 18 residues. CDR1 and CDR2 (germline): SGHRS, YFSETQ. V was clipped by 5 bases and J by 8 bases; unmatched bases: 19. CDR3 loop: CASSFVPPPSGSRYEQFF. In nucleotides, the CDR3 is TGCGCCAGCAGTTTTGTCCCCCCTCCTAGCGGGAGTAGGTATGAGCAGTTCTTC.

The chain employs TRBV7-9 and TRBJ2-7, with D tentatively TRBD1 (6 bases). The length of the CDR3 is 15 residues. The germline V and J ends were trimmed by 5 bases and 0 bases, with 14 bases remaining between them. From germline, CDR1 is SEHNR and CDR2 FQNEAQ (reference sequence). DNA for the CDR3: TGTGCCAGCAGCGGGCGACAGGCCTACTCCTACGAGCAGTACTTC. Translation: CASSGRQAYSYEQYF.

This clone was recorded once. The gene calls are TRBV5-6 and TRBJ2-1; 9 nucleotides line up with TRBD1. J gave up 4 bases and V 6 bases, and 8 bases lay outside the gene matches. The CDR3 loop spans 15 amino acids. Germline V gene data show CDR1 as SGHDT and CDR2 as YYEEEE. In DNA, the CDR3 is TGTGCCAGCATCCCTTTCGGGACAGGGTACAATGAGCAGTTCTTC. The encoded protein is CASIPFGTGYNEQFF.

This clone has just one count. The V gene is TRBV7-3, the J gene TRBJ1-2, with 10 bases fitting TRBD1. Unmatched junction bases numbered 6, after V lost 4 bases and J lost 4 bases. From germline, CDR1 is SGHTA and CDR2 FQGTGA. CDR3 length: 15 amino acids. The CDR3 nucleotides are TGTGCCAGCAGCTATGGGACAGGGGCTGGCTATGGCTACACCTTC. Translated: CASSYGTGAGYGYTF.

The chain couples TRBV4-2 to TRBJ2-7; tentatively, D is TRBD2 (6 bases). This CDR3 region has 15 residues. Trimming left V 4 bases short and J 6 bases short, with 19 bases between. The germline V gene has CDR1 LGHNA and CDR2 YNFKEQ. The CDR3 protein is CASSPLLTSTREQYF. In nucleotides, the CDR3 is TGTGCCAGCAGCCCGCTATTGACTAGTACACGCGAGCAGTACTTC.

The V and J genes are TRBV23-1 and TRBJ2-5; D not resolved. TRBV23-1 is noted as an ORF with a role that remains uncertain. The CDR3 is 15 amino acids. Trimming stripped 3 bases from V and 2 bases from J, with 13 bases between. In DNA, the CDR3 is TGCGCCAGCAGTCAGGGCAGGATGCCTCAAGAGACCCAGTACTTC. Translation: CASSQGRMPQETQYF.

This clone was recorded once. The gene calls are TRBV4-1 and TRBJ2-5; 9 nucleotides match TRBD1. Unmatched junction bases numbered 7, after V lost 4 bases and J lost 7 bases. Germline CDR1 reads MGHRA; CDR2 reads YSYEKL. The CDR3 has 14 amino acids. Here the CDR3 reads CASSLIMTGGTQYF. The CDR3, as DNA: TGCGCCAGCAGCCTCATTATGACAGGGGGGACCCAGTACTTC.

This chain uses TRBV5-1 with TRBJ2-1, with TRBD2 identical over 13 bases. The length of the CDR3 is 19 residues. In germline, CDR1 is SGHRS, CDR2 YFSETQ. V shed 1 base and J 0 bases; nucleotides not matched to a gene: 7. For the CDR3, the DNA is TGCGCCAGCAGCTTGACGGGACTAGCGGGACCGAGCTCCTACAATGAGCAGTTCTTC. It encodes CASSLTGLAGPSSYNEQFF.

This chain connects TRBV6-2 or TRBV6-3 to TRBJ1-4, with D perhaps matching TRBD1 (6 bases). V was trimmed by 5 bases and J by 0 bases, leaving 13 bases between them. The CDR3 is 16 amino acids. Germline V gene lookup returns CDR1 MNHEY and CDR2 SVGEGT. The CDR3 loop reads CASSKRDTATNEKLFF. CDR3 DNA sequence: TGTGCCAGCAGTAAGCGGGACACTGCAACTAATGAAAAACTGTTTTTT.

This clone appeared once. The chain joins TRBV7-9 to TRBJ1-4; D is perhaps TRBD1 (6 bases). Between the trimmed V and J ends, which lost 5 bases and 8 bases, there was a span of 12 bases. The V gene's germline CDR1 is SEHNR and CDR2 FQNEAQ (reference sequence). The CDR3 consists of 13 residues. CDR3 bases: TGTGCCAGCAGCACAGGGTATAGCGAAAAACTGTTTTTT. Encoded protein: CASSTGYSEKLFF.

This chain connects TRBV7-2 to TRBJ1-3, with a possible D match to TRBD1 (6 bases). CDR1 SGHTA and CDR2 FQGNSA come from the germline V gene. The V end lost 2 bases, the J end lost 0 bases, and 17 bases lay between the germline ends. The length of the CDR3 is 18 residues. CDR3 coding DNA: TGTGCCAGCAGCTTAAAGGGACAAATTATGAGCTCTGGAAACACCATATATTTT. Protein product: CASSLKGQIMSSGNTIYF.

This chain joins TRBV24-1 and TRBJ1-1; D is possibly TRBD1 (5 bases). There are 13 residues in the CDR3. The ends were cut back, 4 bases at V and 2 bases at J, with 7 bases in the middle. The germline gives CDR1 KGHDR, CDR2 SFDVKD. CDR3 bases: TGTGCCACCAGTGACAGGACAAACACTGAAGCTTTCTTT. Protein sequence: CATSDRTNTEAFF.

The chain links TRBV7-9 to TRBJ1-2; 7 bases map to TRBD1. The junction had 9 bases not matched to a gene; V was cut back by 5 bases and J by 0 bases. Germline loops: CDR1 SEHNR, CDR2 FQNEAQ (reference sequence). The CDR3 extends over 16 amino acids. The CDR3 sequence: CASSPRRQGANYGYTF. The CDR3 DNA sequence: TGTGCCAGCAGCCCTCGACGACAGGGAGCTAACTATGGCTACACCTTC.

V and J are TRBV12-3 or TRBV12-4 and TRBJ1-2; no clear D gene. This CDR3 contains 13 residues. The ends were cut back, 3 bases at V and 2 bases at J, with 7 bases in the middle. DNA for the CDR3: TGTGCCAGCAGTTTCAGGTCCAACTATGGCTACACCTTC. Translated: CASSFRSNYGYTF.

V gene TRBV5-1 combines with J gene TRBJ1-1; 9 positions match TRBD1. J gave up 5 bases and V 2 bases, and 4 bases lay outside the gene matches. Per germline, CDR1 SGHRS and CDR2 YFSETQ. This CDR3 contains 14 residues. CDR3 coding DNA: TGCGCCAGCAGCTTACAGGGGGCGCGGACTGAAGCTTTCTTT. This translates into CASSLQGARTEAFF. Filled out from reference TRBV5-1 and TRBJ1-1, the complete variable domain reads KAGVTQTPRYLIKTRGQQVTLSCSPISGHRSVSWYQQTPGQGLQFLFEYFSETQRNKGNFPGRFSGRQFSNSRSEMNVSTLELGDSALYLCASSLQGARTEAFFGQGTRLTVV.

This clone appeared a single time. This chain links TRBV28 with TRBJ1-6, with D tentatively TRBD1 (6 bases). V was cut by 3 bases and J by 4 bases, with 13 bases left in between. This CDR3 has 16 residues. Germline V lookup: CDR1 MDHEN, CDR2 SYDVKM. The CDR3 reads CASSLQQGEYNSPLHF. Here the CDR3 DNA reads TGTGCCAGCAGTTTGCAACAGGGAGAATATAATTCACCCCTCCACTTT.